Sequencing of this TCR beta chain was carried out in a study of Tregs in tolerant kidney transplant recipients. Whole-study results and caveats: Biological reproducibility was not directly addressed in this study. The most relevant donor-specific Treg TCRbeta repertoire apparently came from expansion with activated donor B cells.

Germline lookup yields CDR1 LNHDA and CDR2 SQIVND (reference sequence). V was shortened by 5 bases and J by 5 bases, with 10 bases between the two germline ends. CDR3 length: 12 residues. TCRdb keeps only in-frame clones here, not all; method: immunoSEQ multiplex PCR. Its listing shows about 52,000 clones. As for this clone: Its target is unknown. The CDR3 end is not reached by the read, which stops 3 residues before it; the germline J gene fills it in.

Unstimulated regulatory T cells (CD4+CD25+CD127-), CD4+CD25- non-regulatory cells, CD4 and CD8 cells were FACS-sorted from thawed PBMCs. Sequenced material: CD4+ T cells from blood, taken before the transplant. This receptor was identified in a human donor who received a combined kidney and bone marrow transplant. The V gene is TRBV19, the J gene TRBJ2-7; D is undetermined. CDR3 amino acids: CASSSRQNEQYF. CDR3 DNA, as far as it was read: TGTGCCAGTAGTTCCCGCCAGAACGAG. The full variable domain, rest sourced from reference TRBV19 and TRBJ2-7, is DGGITQSPKYLFRKEGQNVTLSCEQNLNHDAMYWYRQDPGQGLRLIYYSQIVNDFQKGDIAEGYSVSREKKESFPLTVTSAQKNPTAFYLCASSSRQNEQYFGPGTRLTVT.